The clone carrying this T cell receptor beta chain appeared many times. The antigen is unknown. Mismatch with germline at one junction end may stem from a read error. This entry is derived from a study of glioma-infiltrating T cells. The CDR3 sequence is 8 residues long. Germline CDR1 is SGHVS and CDR2 is FQNEAQ. Whole-study results and caveats: Above-expected tissue-blood divergence occurred in all gliomas, most in low-grade ones. CDR3 overlap between tissue and blood was very small.

The iRepertoire nested amplicon-rescue multiplex PCR amplified TCR alpha and beta CDR3s from RNA. Input was roughly 85-400 ng of tissue mRNA or PBMC total RNA. TCRdb called the multiplex PCR reads again in MiXCR, with one record for every CDR3 protein. Here the sample spans approximately 90,000 distinct CDR3 sequences, about 25% being singletons. The sequence derives from a human donor with low-grade glioma or glioblastoma, undergoing nonglioma brain surgery, or in good health (not recorded which). V is TRBV7-8 and J is TRBJ2-3, with unresolved D. Sequenced: glioma tissue, nonneoplastic brain tissue, or PBMCs (not recorded which). CDR3 region: CASSNRNF. The CDR3 nucleotides read TGTGCCAGCAGCAACCGGAATTTT.